Below, one TCR beta chain is given with its context. The germline gives CDR1 LNHDA, CDR2 SQIVND (reference sequence). There are 15 residues in the CDR3. J lost 7 bases, V lost 7 bases, and 11 bases had no gene match. In the original workflow: Reference gene primer amplification in the assay estimated nucleated cell counts. Only in-frame clones appear in the TCRdb table, and some are missing; sequencing was by immunoSEQ multiplex PCR. The DNA gave D and trimming, while V, J and clone size come from that table. The table lists some 130,000 clones, more than 75% of them singletons. This sample was included in a study of blood T cell repertoires in COVID-19. Study-wide context: Spain, Italy and the United States supplied samples that represented acute and convalescent COVID-19. T cells, B-cell-depleted T cells, or PBMCs supplied cDNA or gDNA.

Sequenced sample: peripheral blood. The chain is built from TRBV19 and TRBJ1-4; 8 positions agree with TRBD1. This TCR came from a woman aged 60 to 75 with acute or convalescent COVID-19. The DNA for the CDR3 is TGTGCCAGTACCCCAGGGGGCCTGATCGGTGAAAAACTGTTTTTT. Translation: CASTPGGLIGEKLFF.